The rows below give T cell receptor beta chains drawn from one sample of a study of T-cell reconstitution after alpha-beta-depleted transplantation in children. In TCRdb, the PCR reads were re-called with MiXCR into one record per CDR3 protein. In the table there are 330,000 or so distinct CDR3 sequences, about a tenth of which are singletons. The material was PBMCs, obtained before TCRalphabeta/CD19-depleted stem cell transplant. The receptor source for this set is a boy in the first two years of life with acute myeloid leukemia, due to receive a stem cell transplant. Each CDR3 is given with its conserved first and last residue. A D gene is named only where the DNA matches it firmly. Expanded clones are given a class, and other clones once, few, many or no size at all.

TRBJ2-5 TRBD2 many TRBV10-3 TGTGCCTGTCGAGGACTAGCTTCTGAGACCCAGTACTTC CACRGLASETQYF
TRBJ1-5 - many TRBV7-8 TGTGCCAGCAGCTTAAGGGCAGGGGTCCAGCCCCAGCATTTT CASSLRAGVQPQHF
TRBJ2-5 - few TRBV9 TGTGCCAGCAGCGCCCATACCCAAGAGACCCAGTACTTC CASSAHTQETQYF
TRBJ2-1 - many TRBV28 TGTGCCAGCAGTTTTTCGGTGGGGGTTCTCAACAATGAGCAGTTCTTC CASSFSVGVLNNEQFF
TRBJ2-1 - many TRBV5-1 TGCGCCAGCAGCGTTGACAGGATTATCAATGAGCAGTTCTTC CASSVDRIINEQFF
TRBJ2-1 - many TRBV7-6 TGTGCCAGCAGCTCCCTCAGACTATACAATGAGCAGTTCTTC CASSSLRLYNEQFF
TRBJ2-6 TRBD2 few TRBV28 TGTGCCAGCAGTTTATCCTCGACAGCGGGAGGAATTGGGGCCAACGTCCTGACTTTC CASSLSSTAGGIGANVLTF
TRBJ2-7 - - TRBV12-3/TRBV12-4 TGTGCCAGCACCTTGGGCAGGGTAGACTACGAGCAGTACTTC CASTLGRVDYEQYF
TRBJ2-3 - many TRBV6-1 TGTGCCAGCAGGAGGGGGTGGACCTCCACAGATACGCAGTATTTT CASRRGWTSTDTQYF
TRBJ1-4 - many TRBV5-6 TGTGCCAGCAGTCGCCGCTGGGGCGGGGTCAAAGGAGAAAAACTGTTTTTT CASSRRWGGVKGEKLFF
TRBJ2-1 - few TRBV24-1 TGTGCCACCAGTGATTCCCGAGGGGAGCAGTTCTTC CATSDSRGEQFF
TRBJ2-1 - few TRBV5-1 TGCGCCAGCAGCTTCGGGGCGGGTGAGCAGTTCTTC CASSFGAGEQFF
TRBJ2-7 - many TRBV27 TGTGCCAGCAGTTTAGCGGACAGCTACGAGCAGTACTTC CASSLADSYEQYF
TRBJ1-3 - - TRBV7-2 TGTGCCAGCAGCCGTACGAGAAACACCATATATTTT CASSRTRNTIYF